The 21 T cell receptor gamma chains in this list originate from one sample, sequenced in a study of Vδ1+ human thymocytes. Overall study results and limits: In the thymus, TRG and TRD repertoires looked highly polyclonal with Gaussian CDR3 lengths.

Extracted RNA was reverse transcribed into cDNA. CDR3 amplicons came from multiplex PCR with pooled V-gene forward and constant-region reverse primers. TCRdb reprocessed the multiplex PCR reads using CATT. Of 30,000 to 45,000 gamma-chain clones in the sample, 20% to 25% were seen once. Their recognized antigens are unknown. Sequencing input: Vdelta1+ gamma-delta thymocytes from the thymus. Subset reported: FACS-sorted CD3+ TCRalphabeta- TCRVdelta1+ TCRVdelta2- thymocytes. Receptor source: a girl less than two years old who had congenital heart surgery.

Turning to this clone: Given a much more abundant clone one base away, this may be a read error. The chain carries TRGV2 and TRGJ1 or TRGJ2. V trimming: 0 bases; J trimming: 2 bases; junction bases outside the gene matches: 4. This CDR3 has 14 residues. Looked up from germline, CDR1 is EGSNGY and CDR2 is YDSYNSKV. CDR3 nucleotides: TGTGCCACCTGGGACGGGAAGTATTATTATAAGAAACTCTTT. It yields the protein CATWDGKYYYKKLF.

This clone was picked up a small number of times. Other DNA sequences in this specimen translate into the identical CDR3. The gene calls are TRGV8 and TRGJ1 or TRGJ2. The CDR3 is 14 amino acids. Germline V gene data show CDR1 as VENAVY and CDR2 as YDSYNSRV. The junction had 4 bases not matched to a gene; V was cut back by 0 bases and J by 2 bases. The CDR3 sequence: CATWDRPHYYKKLF. The CDR3, as DNA: TGTGCCACCTGGGATAGGCCTCATTATTATAAGAAACTCTTT.

This clone was detected a few times. The rearrangement uses TRGV2 and TRGJ1 or TRGJ2. This CDR3 is 15 amino acids long. Trimming cost V 0 bases and J 3 bases; bases outside gene matches: 8. Germline lookup yields CDR1 EGSNGY and CDR2 YDSYNSKV. DNA of the CDR3: TGTGCCACCTGGGACGGGCGCGGATTTTATTATAAGAAACTCTTT. Encoded protein: CATWDGRGFYYKKLF.

This clone was detected a few times. Being one base from a much bigger clone, this may be a read error. The V and J genes are TRGV2 and TRGJ1 or TRGJ2. Germline CDR1 reads EGSNGY; CDR2 reads YDSYNSKV. The CDR3 is 13 amino acids. This CDR3 reads CATWDLNYYKKLF. The CDR3 nucleotides read TGCGCCACCTGGGACCTGAATTATTATAAGAAACTCTTT.

V and J are TRGV4 and TRGJ1 or TRGJ2. This CDR3 has 15 residues. The germline gives CDR1 EGSTGY, CDR2 YDSYTSSV. J was trimmed by 0 bases and V by 5 bases; bases with no gene match: 10. The CDR3 is CATWASPSNYYKKLF. CDR3 sequence (DNA): TGTGCCACCTGGGCCTCCCCTTCGAATTATTATAAGAAACTCTTT.

This clone was observed a handful of times. The V gene is TRGV3, the J gene TRGJ1 or TRGJ2. The CDR3 length is 12 residues. J was trimmed by 12 bases and V by 3 bases; bases with no gene match: 11. CDR1 and CDR2 from the germline V gene are VTNTFY and YDVSTARD (reference sequence). The CDR3: CATWDAALGKLF. In DNA form, the CDR3 reads TGTGCCACCTGGGACGCGGCCCTAGGGAAACTCTTT.

On this clone itself: Sequence at one end of the junction differs from germline and may be a read error. Other DNA sequences in the sample encode the same CDR3. This chain joins TRGV9 and TRGJ1 or TRGJ2. CDR3 length: 15 residues. Per the germline V gene, CDR1 is GITISATS and CDR2 is ISYDGTV (reference sequence). The DNA of the CDR3 is TGTGCCTTGTGGGAGGTACCTCCGAATTATTATAAGAAACTCTTC. Translating it yields CALWEVPPNYYKKLF.

V gene TRGV2 combines with J gene TRGJP2. The CDR3 is 15 residues long. In germline, CDR1 is EGSNGY, CDR2 YDSYNSKV. V lost 5 bases, J lost 1 base, and 7 bases stayed unmatched. This CDR3 is CATWGPASSDWIKTF. Written as DNA, the CDR3 is TGTGCCACCTGGGGTCCAGCTAGTAGTGATTGGATCAAGACGTTT.

V gene TRGV5 combines with J gene TRGJ1 or TRGJ2. The V gene's germline CDR1 is VINAFY and CDR2 YDVSNSKD. The CDR3 is 15 amino acids. Losses at the gene ends were 0 bases for V and 2 bases for J; bases not matched to a gene: 7. CDR3 in DNA: TGTGCCACCTGGGACAGGTTCCCCGATTATTATAAGAAACTCTTT. Its translation: CATWDRFPDYYKKLF.

This clone showed up just a few times. V is TRGV2 and J is TRGJ1 or TRGJ2. The V gene's germline CDR1 is EGSNGY and CDR2 YDSYNSKV. CDR3 length equals 12 residues. The V segment lost 6 bases and the J segment 2 bases; nucleotides outside the gene matches: 4. In DNA, the CDR3 is TGTGCCACCTGGTGTGATTATTATAAGAAACTCTTT. It encodes CATWCDYYKKLF.

The chain recombines TRGV4 with TRGJ1 or TRGJ2. The CDR3 covers 13 residues. Trimming cost V 0 bases and J 6 bases; bases outside gene matches: 5. Per the germline V gene, CDR1 is EGSTGY and CDR2 is YDSYTSSV. The CDR3 DNA sequence: TGTGCCACCTGGGATGGGCAGAGTTATAAGAAACTCTTT. This encodes CATWDGQSYKKLF.

This clone was detected once. The rearrangement joins TRGV9 to TRGJ1 or TRGJ2. The CDR3 consists of 13 residues. The V and J ends lost 6 bases and 7 bases, in that order; junction bases with no gene match: 12. The V gene's germline CDR1 is GITISATS and CDR2 ISYDGTV (reference sequence). The CDR3 nucleotides are TGTGCCTTGTGGAGCCACGGACGATATAAGAAACTCTTT. It encodes CALWSHGRYKKLF.

This sequence joins TRGV4 and TRGJ1 or TRGJ2. V was pared by 0 bases and J by 4 bases, with 6 bases of the junction left unmatched. The CDR3 contains 14 residues. Germline V gives CDR1 EGSTGY, CDR2 YDSYTSSV. CDR3 sequence reads: CATWDGFSYYKKLF. The CDR3 region has the DNA TGTGCCACCTGGGATGGGTTTTCCTATTATAAGAAACTCTTT.

This clone came up a few times. This rearrangement joins TRGV2 to TRGJ1 or TRGJ2. Germline loops: CDR1 EGSNGY, CDR2 YDSYNSKV. J lost 11 bases, V lost 0 bases, and 7 bases had no gene match. The CDR3 totals 12 residues. CDR3 coding DNA: TGTGCCACCTGGGACGGGCAAGGGGAGAAACTCTTT. This translates into CATWDGQGEKLF.

There are a few counts of this clone. The chain has TRGV9 and TRGJ1 or TRGJ2. The CDR3 is 15 amino acids. Trimming removed 0 bases from V and 0 bases from J; junction bases left unmatched: 5. CDR1 GITISATS and CDR2 ISYDGTV come from the germline V gene (reference sequence). This CDR3 reads CALWEVPSNYYKKLF. CDR3 nucleotides: TGTGCCTTGTGGGAGGTGCCGTCGAATTATTATAAGAAACTCTTT.

This clone has more than one count but fewer than ten. One junction end disagrees with the germline gene, perhaps due to a read error. The J gene is TRGJP2, the V gene TRGV5. Germline values: CDR1 VINAFY, CDR2 YDVSNSKD. This CDR3 has 16 residues. Written as DNA, the CDR3 is TGTGCCACCTGGGACAGGCCCGGGCGTAGTGGTTGGATCAAGACGTTT. Translated, it gives CATWDRPGRSGWIKTF.

This clone was observed a few times. This chain joins TRGV3 and TRGJ1 or TRGJ2. This CDR3 spans 15 amino acids. V shed 0 bases and J 4 bases; nucleotides not matched to a gene: 9. Per the germline V gene, CDR1 is VTNTFY and CDR2 is YDVSTARD (reference sequence). CDR3 sequence: CATWDRHWGYYKKLF. CDR3 DNA: TGTGCCACCTGGGACAGGCATTGGGGCTATTATAAGAAACTCTTT.

V usage is TRGV9 and J usage is TRGJ1 or TRGJ2. This CDR3 has 15 amino acids. Germline CDR1 reads GITISATS; CDR2 reads ISYDGTV (reference sequence). The trim removed 1 base at V and 6 bases at J, leaving 12 bases unmatched. The CDR3 protein is CALWEVPDIIYKKLF. The CDR3 bases are TGTGCCTTGTGGGAGGTCCCGGACATCATTTATAAGAAACTCTTT.

The chain links TRGV9 to TRGJP1. CDR3 length: 17 residues. V shed 0 bases and J 7 bases; nucleotides not matched to a gene: 14. Germline V gene data show CDR1 as GITISATS and CDR2 as ISYDGTV (reference sequence). Here the CDR3 DNA reads TGTGCCTTGTGGGAGGTGACCCCACAGGGGGATGGTTGGTTCAAGATATTT. This encodes CALWEVTPQGDGWFKIF.

This clone was counted only a few times. The chain has TRGV4 and TRGJ1 or TRGJ2. This CDR3 has 16 residues. Germline CDR1 reads EGSTGY; CDR2 reads YDSYTSSV. The J segment lost 3 bases and the V segment lost 1 base, leaving 12 bases of the junction unmatched. CDR3 DNA: TGTGCCACCTGGGATGGTCATCCGTCCCCTTATTATAAGAAACTCTTT. Its translation is CATWDGHPSPYYKKLF.

This clone was seen a few times. The chain recombines TRGV4 with TRGJ1 or TRGJ2. Germline V lookup: CDR1 EGSTGY, CDR2 YDSYTSSV. This CDR3 has 14 amino acids. V trimming: 3 bases; J trimming: 6 bases; junction bases outside the gene matches: 11. CDR3 DNA: TGTGCCACCTGGGATCGGGGTCTCTCTTATAAGAAACTCTTT. It translates to CATWDRGLSYKKLF.